These 29 T cell receptor beta chains were sequenced from one sample in a study of blood T cells in healthy people across ages. The use of a sample-barcoded 5' primer and a J-beta primer mix characterized a second PCR of roughly 6 to 12 cycles. TCRdb fed the 5' RACE reads into MiXCR, producing one record per CDR3 protein. The sample lists some 1.6 million distinct CDR3 sequences, about 35% seen once, with around 11% in the top ten. Sequenced input: blood. Source of these receptors: a woman aged 25 to 39 in good health.

J is TRBJ2-7 and V is TRBV3-1; 9 positions agree with TRBD1. Germline V gives CDR1 LGHDT, CDR2 YNNKEL (reference sequence). This CDR3 is built from 15 residues. Trimming removed 5 bases from V and 3 bases from J; junction bases left unmatched: 8. DNA of the CDR3: TGTGCCAGCAGCGGACCGGGACAGGGCATCTACGAGCAGTACTTC. This codes for CASSGPGQGIYEQYF.

A few counts support this clonotype. The V and J genes are TRBV3-1 and TRBJ1-2, with D unresolved. The CDR3 covers 13 residues. V gave up 2 bases and J gave up 4 bases, with 8 bases separating them. Germline lookup yields CDR1 LGHDT and CDR2 YNNKEL (reference sequence). The CDR3 DNA sequence: TGTGCCAGCAGCCAATCAGAGGGCTATGGCTACACCTTC. It specifies CASSQSEGYGYTF.

CDR3 in amino acids: CASSRRQNVQYF. The CDR3, as DNA: TGTGCCAGCAGCCGTCGTCAGAACGTGCAGTACTTC. V and J are TRBV13 and TRBJ2-7; D unclear. CDR1 is PRHDT, CDR2 FYEKMQ, per germline (reference sequence). This CDR3 region has 12 residues. V lost 5 bases and J lost 9, with 14 bases in between.

This clonotype was seen only a few times. The chain uses TRBV12-3 or TRBV12-4 and TRBJ1-1; the D gene is possibly TRBD1 (5 bases). The germline V and J ends were trimmed by 1 base and 6 bases, with 9 bases remaining between them. The CDR3 is made up of 13 amino acids. CDR3 sequence (DNA): TGTGCCAGCAGTTTAGGGGGGAGCTCTGAAGCTTTCTTT. It yields the protein CASSLGGSSEAFF.

The chain links TRBV28 to TRBJ2-7, with 8 nucleotides matching TRBD2. This CDR3 contains 16 residues. Germline lookup yields CDR1 MDHEN and CDR2 SYDVKM. V trimming: 4 bases; J trimming: 1 base; junction bases outside the gene matches: 9. The CDR3 spells CASSSNRLALSYEQYF. The DNA for the CDR3 is TGTGCCAGCAGTTCGAACCGACTAGCGCTATCCTACGAGCAGTACTTC. Filled out from reference TRBV28 and TRBJ2-7, the complete variable domain reads DVKVTQSSRYLVKRTGEKVFLECVQDMDHENMFWYRQDPGLGLRLIYFSYDVKMKEKGDIPEGYSVSREKKERFSLILESASTNQTSMYLCASSSNRLALSYEQYFGPGTRLTVT.

In its sample, this clonotype was seen many times. The rearrangement joins TRBV9 to TRBJ2-7; unclear D gene. The CDR3 covers 13 residues. V lost 3 bases and J 0 bases, leaving 7 bases between the germline ends. Germline V lookup: CDR1 SGDLS, CDR2 YYNGEE. The CDR3 region is CASSGASSYEQYF. In DNA form, the CDR3 reads TGTGCCAGCAGCGGGGCAAGCTCCTACGAGCAGTACTTC.

This chain uses TRBV6-5 with TRBJ1-1, with 7 positions matching TRBD1. The CDR3 length is 12 residues. Looked up from germline, CDR1 is MNHEY and CDR2 is SVGAGI. J was trimmed by 5 bases and V by 5 bases; bases with no gene match: 2. CDR3 in DNA: TGTGCCAGCAGTGGACAGGCTACTGAAGCTTTCTTT. The encoded protein is CASSGQATEAFF.

The chain uses TRBV28 and TRBJ2-1; the match to TRBD2 covers 11 bases. The CDR3 contains 16 residues. Trimming removed 1 base from V and 9 bases from J; junction bases left unmatched: 8. Germline-derived CDR1 and CDR2 are MDHEN and SYDVKM. CDR3 protein: CASSLFRRLAGTEQFF. CDR3 bases: TGTGCCAGCAGTTTATTCCGACGACTAGCGGGAACTGAGCAGTTCTTC.

This clonotype was counted only a few times. The chain couples TRBV15 to TRBJ2-1, with 10 bases matching TRBD1. The CDR3 has 18 residues. Germline trimming cut 3 bases from V and 0 bases from J; bases unmatched to any gene: 8. Germline CDR1 is LNHNV and CDR2 is YYDKDF (reference sequence). DNA of the CDR3: TGTGCCACCAGCAGGCGGACAGGGGGAAGAACCTCCTACAATGAGCAGTTCTTC. Translating gives CATSRRTGGRTSYNEQFF.

The gene calls are TRBV4-1 and TRBJ2-1; a possible D gene is TRBD2 (5 bases). CDR3 length: 14 amino acids. The germline V and J ends were trimmed by 6 bases and 1 base, with 10 bases remaining between them. Germline V lookup: CDR1 MGHRA, CDR2 YSYEKL. DNA of the CDR3: TGCGCCAGCAGAGGAGGTTTATCCTACAATGAGCAGTTCTTC. This codes for CASRGGLSYNEQFF.

The rearrangement joins TRBV7-8 to TRBJ2-1; TRBD2 might be the D (6 bases). CDR3 length: 15 amino acids. V dropped 2 bases and J dropped 3 bases, with 11 bases sitting between them. CDR1 is SGHVS, CDR2 FQNEAQ, per germline. The CDR3 reads CASSLIGGNYNEQFF. CDR3 DNA: TGTGCCAGCAGCTTAATTGGCGGGAACTACAATGAGCAGTTCTTC. Together with reference TRBV7-8 and TRBJ2-1, the CDR3 gives the full variable domain: GAGVSQSPRYKVAKRGQDVALRCDPISGHVSLFWYQQALGQGPEFLTYFQNEAQLDKSGLPSDRFFAERPEGSVSTLKIQRTQQEDSAVYLCASSLIGGNYNEQFFGPGTRLTVL.

Notes on this clonotype: A much larger clonotype is one base distant, so this may be a read error. The chain employs TRBV29-1 and TRBJ2-7; either TRBD1 or TRBD2 may supply D (6 bases each). CDR3 length: 15 residues. V lost 4 bases to trimming and J lost 10 bases, with 26 bases between them. The germline gives CDR1 SQVTM, CDR2 ANQGSEA. In nucleotides, the CDR3 is TGCAGCGTTGCGGAGGGGTCAGGGGCACAAGAGGCCCAGTACTTC. It yields the protein CSVAEGSGAQEAQYF.

A few counts support this clonotype. The chain combines TRBV5-1 with TRBJ2-3; 8 bases are shared with TRBD1. This CDR3 is 17 amino acids long. With V trimmed by 1 base and J by 3 bases, 10 bases remained unmatched. Germline-derived CDR1 and CDR2 are SGHRS and YFSETQ. CDR3 in amino acids: CASSLRLTGGRTDTQYF. CDR3 DNA: TGCGCCAGCAGCTTGCGCCTTACAGGGGGGAGGACAGATACGCAGTATTTT.

This clonotype was seen more than once but under ten times. The chain recombines TRBV20-1 with TRBJ2-3; D possibly corresponds to TRBD1 (5 bases). The germline V gene has CDR1 DFQATT and CDR2 SNEGSKA (reference sequence). The CDR3 extends over 17 amino acids. Trimming took off 2 bases at V and 1 base at J, with 19 bases between the two ends. CDR3: CSARHASFMGRTDTQYF. The CDR3 nucleotides are TGCAGTGCTAGACACGCTTCCTTTATGGGGCGCACAGATACGCAGTATTTT.

A remark on this clonotype: Possible read error: a much larger clone is one base away. The V gene is TRBV4-1, the J gene TRBJ2-4; weak D call: TRBD1 (6 bases). The J call is in doubt because the DNA end fits TRBJ2-7 better. CDR1 and CDR2 (germline): MGHRA, YSYEKL. CDR3 size: 15 residues. In nucleotides, the CDR3 is TGCGCCAACAGCCAAGGAAGGCAGGGGAGCTACGAGCAGTACTTC. Its translation: CANSQGRQGSYEQYF.

V and J are TRBV10-3 and TRBJ2-2; 9 bases are a match to TRBD2. CDR3 length: 15 residues. Germline V CDR1 and CDR2: ENHRY, SYGVKD. The V segment lost 8 bases and the J segment 6 bases; nucleotides outside the gene matches: 10. The CDR3 DNA sequence: TGTGCCATCCTACTAGCGGGCGGAGGTTCCGGGGAGCTGTTTTTT. Protein: CAILLAGGGSGELFF.

The chain recombines TRBV11-2 with TRBJ1-5; D gene ambiguous. CDR1 is SGHAT and CDR2 is FQNNGV in the germline V gene. This CDR3 region has 16 residues. Trimming removed 3 bases at V and 1 base at J, with 13 bases between. The CDR3 protein is CASSLRAGISNQPQHF. Written as DNA, the CDR3 is TGTGCCAGCAGCTTGCGAGCGGGGATAAGCAATCAGCCCCAGCATTTT.

The chain carries TRBV6-6 and TRBJ2-7; 12 bases are a match to TRBD2. The CDR3 has 15 amino acids. Trimming at V came to 5 bases and at J to 4 bases, leaving 6 bases not matched to a gene. Germline lookup yields CDR1 MNHNY and CDR2 SVGAGI (reference sequence). In DNA, the CDR3 is TGTGCCAGCAGTCCAAGGACTAGCGGGGAATACGAGCAGTACTTC. Translation gives CASSPRTSGEYEQYF.

This chain connects TRBV24-1 to TRBJ2-3; 13 bases line up with TRBD2. The length of the CDR3 is 20 residues. CDR1 is KGHDR and CDR2 is SFDVKD in the germline V gene. After removal of 3 bases from V and 1 base from J, the junction contained 12 bases not matched to a gene. The CDR3: CATSDLTRTSGRGGTDTQYF. The CDR3 DNA follows: TGTGCCACCAGTGATCTAACCAGGACTAGCGGGAGAGGTGGCACAGATACGCAGTATTTT.

The chain carries TRBV5-1 and TRBJ2-3; tentatively, D is TRBD2 (6 bases). Germline assignment: CDR1 SGHRS and CDR2 YFSETQ. The V end lost 4 bases, the J end lost 4 bases, and 19 bases lay between the germline ends. The CDR3 totals 16 residues. Here the CDR3 DNA reads TGCGCCAGCAGCAGGGCTCTAGCGACGGGGGCAGATACGCAGTATTTT. As protein: CASSRALATGADTQYF. The whole variable domain, filled in from reference TRBV5-1 and TRBJ2-3, reads KAGVTQTPRYLIKTRGQQVTLSCSPISGHRSVSWYQQTPGQGLQFLFEYFSETQRNKGNFPGRFSGRQFSNSRSEMNVSTLELGDSALYLCASSRALATGADTQYFGPGTRLTVL.

The gene calls are TRBV12-3 or TRBV12-4 and TRBJ2-3; 9 positions match TRBD2. The CDR3 length is 13 residues. J gave up 11 bases and V 6 bases, and 9 bases lay outside the gene matches. CDR3 residues: CASRLAGGVWQYF. The CDR3, as DNA: TGTGCCAGCAGGCTCGCGGGGGGGGTGTGGCAGTATTTT.

This clonotype was picked up many times. The rearrangement links TRBV5-1 to TRBJ2-7; tentative D call: TRBD2 (7 bases). The CDR3 length is 15 residues. Trimming shortened V by 2 bases and J by 0 bases, and 12 bases separated the two germline ends. Germline V gives CDR1 SGHRS, CDR2 YFSETQ. DNA of the CDR3: TGCGCCAGCAGCTTCTCCGGGGGGCCCTCCTACGAGCAGTACTTC. As protein: CASSFSGGPSYEQYF. The full variable domain, rest sourced from reference TRBV5-1 and TRBJ2-7, is KAGVTQTPRYLIKTRGQQVTLSCSPISGHRSVSWYQQTPGQGLQFLFEYFSETQRNKGNFPGRFSGRQFSNSRSEMNVSTLELGDSALYLCASSFSGGPSYEQYFGPGTRLTVT.

The V call is TRBV20-1, the J call TRBJ1-2, with 10 bases aligning to TRBD1. V lost 6 bases and J lost 4; bases outside the gene matches: 5. The CDR3 runs to 13 residues. Per the germline V gene, CDR1 is DFQATT and CDR2 is SNEGSKA (reference sequence). CDR3 loop: CSAGTGAIYGYTF. Written as DNA, the CDR3 is TGCAGTGCCGGGACAGGGGCAATCTATGGCTACACCTTC.

The table lists this clonotype with a few counts. This rearrangement joins TRBV5-6 to TRBJ2-5; tentatively, D is TRBD1 (5 bases). Germline-derived CDR1 and CDR2 are SGHDT and YYEEEE. The CDR3 totals 15 residues. Deletions cut 4 bases from V and 5 bases from J, with 18 bases between. CDR3 in DNA: TGTGCCAGCAGCCCCGGTGCAGGGCCCCAGGAGACCCAGTACTTC. This sequence encodes CASSPGAGPQETQYF.

The chain links TRBV27 to TRBJ2-1; no clear D. Germline V gene sequence: CDR1 MNHEY, CDR2 SMNVEV (reference sequence). V gave up 2 bases and J gave up 6 bases, with 14 bases separating them. The CDR3 totals 15 residues. CDR3 amino acids: CASSLGLKVSNEQFF. In nucleotides, the CDR3 is TGTGCCAGCAGTTTAGGGCTCAAGGTCTCCAATGAGCAGTTCTTC.

The genes are TRBV6-1 and TRBJ2-1; a possible D gene is TRBD1 (6 bases). The V and J ends lost 6 bases and 7 bases respectively, with 22 bases between them. The CDR3 totals 16 residues. The germline CDR1 and CDR2 sequences are MNHNS and SASEGT. The CDR3 nucleotides are TGTGCCAGCAGCCTACAGTTCGTGGGGGCGCCGAATGAGCAGTTCTTC. This sequence encodes CASSLQFVGAPNEQFF.

This clonotype was detected only a few times. The gene calls are TRBV4-2 and TRBJ2-6; weak D call: TRBD2 (6 bases). The germline V gene encodes CDR1 LGHNA and CDR2 YNFKEQ. V dropped 0 bases and J dropped 10 bases, with 10 bases sitting between them. The length of the CDR3 is 14 residues. The CDR3 loop reads CASSQDVSGNVLTF. Written as DNA, the CDR3 is TGTGCCAGCAGCCAAGATGTCAGCGGGAACGTCCTGACTTTC.

This chain joins TRBV28 and TRBJ1-2, with 8 bases matching TRBD1. Germline trimming cut 8 bases from V and 7 bases from J; bases unmatched to any gene: 15. Germline V lookup: CDR1 MDHEN, CDR2 SYDVKM. There are 15 residues in the CDR3. CDR3 residues: CASSEDREILSGYTF. CDR3 sequence (DNA): TGTGCCAGCTCGGAGGACAGGGAAATCCTCTCTGGCTACACCTTC.

This clonotype turned up a few times. This chain uses TRBV29-1 with TRBJ2-3; D assignment may be TRBD1 or TRBD2 (5 bases each). V was trimmed by 4 bases and J by 2 bases, leaving 7 bases between them. This CDR3 contains 12 residues. Germline assignment: CDR1 SQVTM and CDR2 ANQGSEA. The CDR3 spells CSVGGTTDTQYF. CDR3 nucleotides: TGCAGCGTTGGGGGGACCACAGATACGCAGTATTTT.